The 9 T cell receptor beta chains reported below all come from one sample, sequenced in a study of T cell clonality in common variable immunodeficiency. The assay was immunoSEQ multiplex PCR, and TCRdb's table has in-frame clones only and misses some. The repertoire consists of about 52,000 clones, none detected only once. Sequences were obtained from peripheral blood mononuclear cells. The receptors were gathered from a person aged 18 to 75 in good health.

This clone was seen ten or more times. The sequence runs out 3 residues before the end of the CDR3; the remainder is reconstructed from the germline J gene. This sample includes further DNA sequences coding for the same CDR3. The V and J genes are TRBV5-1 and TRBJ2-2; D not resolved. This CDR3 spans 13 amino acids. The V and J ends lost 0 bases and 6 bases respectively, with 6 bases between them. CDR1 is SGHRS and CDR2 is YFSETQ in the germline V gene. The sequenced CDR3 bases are TGCGCCAGCAGCTTGGAAGGGTCCGGGGAG. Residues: CASSLEGSGE. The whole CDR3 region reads CASSLEGSGELFF.

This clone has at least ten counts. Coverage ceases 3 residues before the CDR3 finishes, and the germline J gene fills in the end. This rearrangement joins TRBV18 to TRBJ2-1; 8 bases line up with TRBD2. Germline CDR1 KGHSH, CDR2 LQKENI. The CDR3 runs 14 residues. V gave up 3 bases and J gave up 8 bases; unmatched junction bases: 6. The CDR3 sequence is CASSPGTSSDEQFF. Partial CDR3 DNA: TGTGCCAGCTCACCGGGGACTAGTTCCGATGAG.

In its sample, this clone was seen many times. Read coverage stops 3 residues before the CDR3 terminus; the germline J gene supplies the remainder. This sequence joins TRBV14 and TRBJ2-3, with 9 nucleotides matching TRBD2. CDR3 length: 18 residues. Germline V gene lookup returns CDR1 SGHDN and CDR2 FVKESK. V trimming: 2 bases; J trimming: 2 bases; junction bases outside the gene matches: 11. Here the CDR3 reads CASSQWIGTSRNTDTQYF. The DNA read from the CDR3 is TGTGCCAGCAGCCAATGGATAGGGACTAGCCGTAACACAGATACG.

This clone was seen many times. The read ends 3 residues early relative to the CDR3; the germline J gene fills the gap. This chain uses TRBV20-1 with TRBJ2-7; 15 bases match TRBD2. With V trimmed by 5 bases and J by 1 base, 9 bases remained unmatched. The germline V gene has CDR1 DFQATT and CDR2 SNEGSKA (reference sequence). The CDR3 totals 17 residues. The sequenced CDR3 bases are TGCAGTGCTCATGGACTAGCGGGAGGGATTGGATCCTACGAG. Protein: CSAHGLAGGIGSYE. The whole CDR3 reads CSAHGLAGGIGSYEQYF.

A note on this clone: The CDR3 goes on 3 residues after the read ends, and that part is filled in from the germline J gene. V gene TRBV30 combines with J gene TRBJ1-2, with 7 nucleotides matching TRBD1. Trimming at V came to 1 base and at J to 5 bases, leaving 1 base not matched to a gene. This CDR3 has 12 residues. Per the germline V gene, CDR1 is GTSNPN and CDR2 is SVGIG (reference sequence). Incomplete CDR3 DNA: TGTGCCTGGAGTGCGGGACAGTATGGC. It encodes CAWSAGQYG. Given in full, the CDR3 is CAWSAGQYGYTF.

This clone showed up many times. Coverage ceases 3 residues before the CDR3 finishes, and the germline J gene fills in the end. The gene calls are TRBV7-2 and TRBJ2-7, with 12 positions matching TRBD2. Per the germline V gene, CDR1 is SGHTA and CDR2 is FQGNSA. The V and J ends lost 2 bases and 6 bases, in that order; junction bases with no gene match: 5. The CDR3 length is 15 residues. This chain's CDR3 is CASSLPGLAGGEQYF. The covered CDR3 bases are TGTGCCAGCAGCTTACCGGGACTAGCGGGTGGCGAG.

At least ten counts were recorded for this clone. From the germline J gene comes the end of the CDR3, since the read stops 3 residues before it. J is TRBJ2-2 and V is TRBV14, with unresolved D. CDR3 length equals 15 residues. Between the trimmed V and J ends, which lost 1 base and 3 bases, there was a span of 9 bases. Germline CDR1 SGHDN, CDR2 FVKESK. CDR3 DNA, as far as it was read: TGTGCCAGCAGCCAAGTTCTGGGCGACACCGGGGAG. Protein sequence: CASSQVLGDTGE. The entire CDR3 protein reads CASSQVLGDTGELFF. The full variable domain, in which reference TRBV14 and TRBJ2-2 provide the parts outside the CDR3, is EAGVTQFPSHSVIEKGQTVTLRCDPISGHDNLYWYRRVMGKEIKFLLHFVKESKQDESGMPNNRFLAERTGGTYSTLKVQPAELEDSGVYFCASSQVLGDTGELFFGEGSRLTVL.

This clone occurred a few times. The CDR3 loop reads CASSRPSGRLYEQYF. CDR3 bases read: TGTGCCAGCAGCCGCCCTAGCGGGAGATTGTACGAG. This chain uses TRBV5-6 with TRBJ2-7; 10 nucleotides agree with TRBD2. The observed sequence ends 3 residues before the CDR3 terminus, with the missing tail filled in from the germline J gene. Germline CDR1 SGHDT, CDR2 YYEEEE. This CDR3 comprises 15 residues. Trimming removed 4 bases from V and 4 bases from J; junction bases left unmatched: 8.

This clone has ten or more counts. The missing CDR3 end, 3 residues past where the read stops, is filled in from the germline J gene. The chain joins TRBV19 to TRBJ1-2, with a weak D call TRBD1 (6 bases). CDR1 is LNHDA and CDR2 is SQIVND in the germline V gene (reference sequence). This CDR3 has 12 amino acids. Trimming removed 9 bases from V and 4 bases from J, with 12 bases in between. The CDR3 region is CASRTEGYGYTF. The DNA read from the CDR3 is TGTGCCAGCCGGACAGAGGGCTATGGC.